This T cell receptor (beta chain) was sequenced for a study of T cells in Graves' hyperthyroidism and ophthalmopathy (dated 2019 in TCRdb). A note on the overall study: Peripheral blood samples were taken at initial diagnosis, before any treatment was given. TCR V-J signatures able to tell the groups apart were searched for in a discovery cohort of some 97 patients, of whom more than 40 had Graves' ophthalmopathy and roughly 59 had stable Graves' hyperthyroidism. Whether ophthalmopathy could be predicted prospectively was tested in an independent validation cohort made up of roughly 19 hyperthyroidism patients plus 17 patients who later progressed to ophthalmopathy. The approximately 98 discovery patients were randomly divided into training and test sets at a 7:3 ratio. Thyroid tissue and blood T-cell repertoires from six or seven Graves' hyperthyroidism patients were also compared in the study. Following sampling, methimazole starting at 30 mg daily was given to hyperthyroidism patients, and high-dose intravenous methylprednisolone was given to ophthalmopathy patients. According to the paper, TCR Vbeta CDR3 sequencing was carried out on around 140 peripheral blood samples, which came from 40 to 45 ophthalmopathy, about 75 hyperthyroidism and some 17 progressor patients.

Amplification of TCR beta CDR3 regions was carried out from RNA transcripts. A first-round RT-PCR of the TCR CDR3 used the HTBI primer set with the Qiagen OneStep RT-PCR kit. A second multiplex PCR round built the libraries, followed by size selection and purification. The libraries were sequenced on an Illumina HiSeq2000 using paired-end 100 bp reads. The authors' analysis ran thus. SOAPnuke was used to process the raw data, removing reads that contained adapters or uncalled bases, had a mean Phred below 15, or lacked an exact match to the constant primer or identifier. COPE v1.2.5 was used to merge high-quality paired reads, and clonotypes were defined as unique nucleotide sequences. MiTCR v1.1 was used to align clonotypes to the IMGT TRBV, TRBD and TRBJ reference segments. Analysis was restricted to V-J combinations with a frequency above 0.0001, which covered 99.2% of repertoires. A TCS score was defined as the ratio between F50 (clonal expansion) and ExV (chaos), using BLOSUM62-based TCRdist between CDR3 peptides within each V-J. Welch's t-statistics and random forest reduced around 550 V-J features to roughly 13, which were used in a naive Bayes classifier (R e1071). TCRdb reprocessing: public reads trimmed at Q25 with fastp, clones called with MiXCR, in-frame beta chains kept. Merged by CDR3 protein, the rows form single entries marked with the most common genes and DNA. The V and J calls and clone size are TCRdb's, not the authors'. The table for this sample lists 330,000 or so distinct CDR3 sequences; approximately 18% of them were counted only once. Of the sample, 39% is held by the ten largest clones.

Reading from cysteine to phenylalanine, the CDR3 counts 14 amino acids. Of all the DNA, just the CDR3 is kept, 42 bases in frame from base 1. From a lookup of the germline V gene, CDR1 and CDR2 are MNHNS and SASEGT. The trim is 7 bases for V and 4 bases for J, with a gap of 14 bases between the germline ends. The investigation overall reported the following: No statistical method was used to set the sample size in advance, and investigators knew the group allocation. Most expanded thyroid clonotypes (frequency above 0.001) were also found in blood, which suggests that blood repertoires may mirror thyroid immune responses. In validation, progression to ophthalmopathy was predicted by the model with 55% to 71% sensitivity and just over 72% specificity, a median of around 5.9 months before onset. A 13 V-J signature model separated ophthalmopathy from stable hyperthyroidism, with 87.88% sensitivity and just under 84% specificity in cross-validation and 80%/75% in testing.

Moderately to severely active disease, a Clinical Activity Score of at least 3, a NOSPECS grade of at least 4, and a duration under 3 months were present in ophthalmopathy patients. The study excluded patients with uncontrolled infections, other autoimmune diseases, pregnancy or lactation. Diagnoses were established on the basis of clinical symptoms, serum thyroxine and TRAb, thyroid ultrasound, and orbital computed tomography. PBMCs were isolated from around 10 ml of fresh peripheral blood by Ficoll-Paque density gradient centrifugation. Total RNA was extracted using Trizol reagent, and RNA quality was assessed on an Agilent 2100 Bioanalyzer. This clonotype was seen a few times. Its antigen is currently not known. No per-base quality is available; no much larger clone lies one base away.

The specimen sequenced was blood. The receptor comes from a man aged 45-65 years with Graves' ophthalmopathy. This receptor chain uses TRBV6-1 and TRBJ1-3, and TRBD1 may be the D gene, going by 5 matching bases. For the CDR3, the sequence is CASTAGRTGNTIYF. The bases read TGTGCCAGCACCGCAGGGAGGACCGGAAACACCATATATTTT.